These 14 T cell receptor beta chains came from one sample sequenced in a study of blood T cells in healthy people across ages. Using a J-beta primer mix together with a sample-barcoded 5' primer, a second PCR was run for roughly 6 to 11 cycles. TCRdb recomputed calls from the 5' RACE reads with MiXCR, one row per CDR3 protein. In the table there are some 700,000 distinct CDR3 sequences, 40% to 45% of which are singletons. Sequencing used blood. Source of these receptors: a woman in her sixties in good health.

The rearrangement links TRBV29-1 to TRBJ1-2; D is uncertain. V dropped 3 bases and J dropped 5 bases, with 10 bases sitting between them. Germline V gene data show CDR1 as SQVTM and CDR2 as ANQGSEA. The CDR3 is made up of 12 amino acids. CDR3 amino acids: CSVDPELYGYTF. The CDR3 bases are TGCAGCGTTGATCCAGAACTTTATGGCTACACCTTC.

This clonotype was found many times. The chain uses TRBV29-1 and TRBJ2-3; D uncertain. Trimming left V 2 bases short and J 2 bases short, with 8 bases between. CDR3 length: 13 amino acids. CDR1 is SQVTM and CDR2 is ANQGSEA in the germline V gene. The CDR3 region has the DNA TGCAGCGTTGAAACAGAGAACACAGATACGCAGTATTTT. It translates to CSVETENTDTQYF.

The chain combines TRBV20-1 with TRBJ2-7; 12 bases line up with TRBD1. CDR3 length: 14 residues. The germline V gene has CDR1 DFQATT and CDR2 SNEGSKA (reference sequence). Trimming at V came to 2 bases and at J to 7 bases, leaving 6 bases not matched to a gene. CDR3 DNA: TGCAGTGCTAGAACGGGACAGGGGGCGCGAGAGCAGTACTTC. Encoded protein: CSARTGQGAREQYF.

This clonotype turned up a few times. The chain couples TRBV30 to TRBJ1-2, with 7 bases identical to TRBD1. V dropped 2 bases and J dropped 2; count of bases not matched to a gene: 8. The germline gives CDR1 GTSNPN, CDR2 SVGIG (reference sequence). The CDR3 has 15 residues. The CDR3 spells CAWSPRTGINYGYTF. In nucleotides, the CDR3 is TGTGCCTGGAGTCCGCGGACAGGAATCAACTATGGCTACACCTTC.

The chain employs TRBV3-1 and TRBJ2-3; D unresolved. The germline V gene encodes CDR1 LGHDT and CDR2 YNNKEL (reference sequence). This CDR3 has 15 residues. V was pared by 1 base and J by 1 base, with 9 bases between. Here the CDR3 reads CASSQVNSGTDTQYF. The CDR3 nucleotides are TGTGCCAGCAGCCAAGTTAACAGCGGCACAGATACGCAGTATTTT.

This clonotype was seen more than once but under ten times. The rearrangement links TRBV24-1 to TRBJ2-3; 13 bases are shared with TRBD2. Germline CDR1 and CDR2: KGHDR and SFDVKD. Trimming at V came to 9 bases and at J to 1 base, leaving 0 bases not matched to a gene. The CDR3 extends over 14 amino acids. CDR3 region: CATGTSGGTDTQYF. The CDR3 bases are TGTGCCACCGGGACTAGCGGGGGCACAGATACGCAGTATTTT.

This chain's CDR3 is CSATVTDTQYF. Written as DNA, the CDR3 is TGCAGTGCTACGGTCACAGATACGCAGTATTTT. The chain links TRBV20-1 to TRBJ2-3; D is uncertain. Germline CDR1 and CDR2: DFQATT and SNEGSKA (reference sequence). The CDR3 has 11 residues. The ends were cut back, 4 bases at V and 2 bases at J, with 4 bases in the middle.

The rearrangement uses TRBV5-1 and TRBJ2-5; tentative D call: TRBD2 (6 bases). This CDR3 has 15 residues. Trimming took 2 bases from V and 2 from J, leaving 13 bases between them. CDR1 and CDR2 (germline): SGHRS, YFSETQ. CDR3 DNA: TGCGCCAGCAGCTTAGATGGACTATATCAAGAGACCCAGTACTTC. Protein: CASSLDGLYQETQYF.

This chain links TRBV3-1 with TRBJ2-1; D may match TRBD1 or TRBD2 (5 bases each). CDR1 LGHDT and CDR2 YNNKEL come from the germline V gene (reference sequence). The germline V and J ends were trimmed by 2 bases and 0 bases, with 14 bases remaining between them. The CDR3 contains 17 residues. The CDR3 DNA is TGTGCCAGCAGCCAACTGCAGGGCACTAGCTCCTACAATGAGCAGTTCTTC. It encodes CASSQLQGTSSYNEQFF.

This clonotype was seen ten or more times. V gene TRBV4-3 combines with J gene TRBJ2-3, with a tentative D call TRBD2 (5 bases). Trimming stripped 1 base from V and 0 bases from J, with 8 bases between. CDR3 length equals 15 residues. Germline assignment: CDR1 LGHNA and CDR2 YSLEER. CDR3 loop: CASSQGRDSTDTQYF. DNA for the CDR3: TGCGCCAGCAGCCAAGGACGGGATAGCACAGATACGCAGTATTTT.

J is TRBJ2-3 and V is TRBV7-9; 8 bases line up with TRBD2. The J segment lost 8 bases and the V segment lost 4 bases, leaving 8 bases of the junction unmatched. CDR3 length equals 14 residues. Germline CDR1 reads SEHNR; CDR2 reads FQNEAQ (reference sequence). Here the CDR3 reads CASSSRTSPGTQYF. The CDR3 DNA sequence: TGTGCCAGCAGCTCGCGGACTAGCCCAGGTACGCAGTATTTT. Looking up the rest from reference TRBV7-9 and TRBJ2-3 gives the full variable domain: DTGVSQNPRHKITKRGQNVTFRCDPISEHNRLYWYRQTLGQGPEFLTYFQNEAQLEKSRLLSDRFSAERPKGSFSTLEIQRTEQGDSAMYLCASSSRTSPGTQYFGPGTRLTVL.

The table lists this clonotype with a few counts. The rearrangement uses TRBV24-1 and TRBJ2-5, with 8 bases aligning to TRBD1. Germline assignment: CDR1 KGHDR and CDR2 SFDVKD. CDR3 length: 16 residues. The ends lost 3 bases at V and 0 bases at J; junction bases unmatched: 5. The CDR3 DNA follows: TGTGCCACCAGTGATGGGGGACAGGCGGACCAAGAGACCCAGTACTTC. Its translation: CATSDGGQADQETQYF.

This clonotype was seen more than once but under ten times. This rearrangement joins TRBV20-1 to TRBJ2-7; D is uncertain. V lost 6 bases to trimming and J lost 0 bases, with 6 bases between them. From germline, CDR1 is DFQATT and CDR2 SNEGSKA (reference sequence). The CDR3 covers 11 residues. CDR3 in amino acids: CSAPSSYEQYF. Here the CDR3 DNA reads TGCAGTGCCCCGAGCTCCTACGAGCAGTACTTC.

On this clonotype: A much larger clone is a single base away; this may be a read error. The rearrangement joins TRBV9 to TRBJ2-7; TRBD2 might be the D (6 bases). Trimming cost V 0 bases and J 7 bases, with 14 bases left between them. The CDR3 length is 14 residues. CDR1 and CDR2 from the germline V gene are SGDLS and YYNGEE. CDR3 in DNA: TGTGCCAGCAGCGTAGCGGGAGTCTACAATGAGCAGTACTTC. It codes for CASSVAGVYNEQYF.